This is a list of T cell receptor beta chains from one sample in a study of cytomegalovirus exposure and HLA in healthy donors. Using immunoSEQ multiplex PCR, the repertoire was profiled, and TCRdb retains in-frame clones only, with some absent. The table records over 130,000 clones, 79% of them present only once. Sequenced: PBMCs. Every receptor here comes from a man between 45 and 60 years old in good health and CMV-seropositive. Both conserved end residues are part of each CDR3. The order of the fields is J gene, V gene, D gene, clone size, CDR3 protein, CDR3 DNA. D genes are given only for firm matches. Expanded clones get a size class; other rows say once, few or many, or leave the size out.

J: TRBJ2-7; V: TRBV11-1; D: TRBD2; size: -; CDR3: CASALSGSFISEQYF; DNA: TGTGCCAGCGCATTAAGCGGGAGCTTTATCTCCGAGCAGTACTTC
J: TRBJ1-2; V: TRBV13; D: -; size: -; CDR3: CASSLTEKFNYGYTF; DNA: TGTGCCAGCAGCTTAACAGAAAAGTTTAACTATGGCTACACCTTC
J: TRBJ2-1; V: TRBV2; D: TRBD2; size: -; CDR3: CASSEAGGGDGEQFF; DNA: TGTGCCAGCAGTGAAGCGGGCGGGGGGGACGGCGAGCAGTTCTTC
J: TRBJ1-3; V: TRBV30; D: -; size: -; CDR3: CAWSVWGVGNTIYF; DNA: TGTGCCTGGAGTGTATGGGGGGTTGGAAACACCATATATTTT
J: TRBJ2-7; V: TRBV7-2; D: -; size: -; CDR3: CASTKRTSYEQYF; DNA: TGTGCCAGCACCAAGCGGACCTCCTACGAGCAGTACTTC
J: TRBJ1-1; V: TRBV7-9; D: -; size: -; CDR3: CASSLAEATEAFF; DNA: TGTGCCAGCAGCTTGGCCGAGGCGACTGAAGCTTTCTTT
J: TRBJ2-1; V: TRBV30; D: TRBD2; size: few; CDR3: CAWSPGLPNNEQFF; DNA: TGTGCCTGGTCTCCGGGACTACCAAACAATGAGCAGTTCTTC
J: TRBJ2-5; V: TRBV5-1; D: -; size: -; CDR3: CASSFSSSSETQYF; DNA: TGCGCCAGCAGCTTTAGTTCGTCGTCAGAGACCCAGTACTTC
J: TRBJ2-1; V: TRBV29-1; D: TRBD2; size: -; CDR3: CSVAVGRVDFRGEQFF; DNA: TGCAGCGTCGCAGTCGGGAGGGTTGATTTTCGGGGTGAGCAGTTCTTC
J: TRBJ1-1; V: TRBV30; D: -; size: -; CDR3: CAWSLQGAAEAFF; DNA: TGTGCCTGGAGTCTACAGGGAGCGGCTGAAGCTTTCTTT
J: TRBJ2-7; V: TRBV30; D: TRBD1; size: -; CDR3: CAWSPHPGQGMYEQYF; DNA: TGTGCCTGGAGTCCCCACCCGGGACAGGGAATGTACGAGCAGTACTTC
J: TRBJ2-1; V: TRBV21-1; D: -; size: -; CDR3: CASSNPRRYNEQFF; DNA: TGTGCCAGCAGCAACCCACGGAGGTACAATGAGCAGTTCTTC
J: TRBJ2-1; V: TRBV10-3; D: TRBD2; size: few; CDR3: CANSGTSEHSEQNEQFF; DNA: TGTGCCAACAGTGGGACTAGCGAACATTCCGAGCAGAATGAGCAGTTCTTC
J: TRBJ2-5; V: TRBV19; D: -; size: -; CDR3: CASRSGTQKSSETQYF; DNA: TGTGCCAGTCGTTCCGGGACTCAAAAAAGCTCGGAGACCCAGTACTTC
J: TRBJ2-1; V: TRBV5-5; D: -; size: -; CDR3: CASRELSSYNEQFF; DNA: TGTGCCAGCCGGGAGCTGAGCTCCTACAATGAGCAGTTCTTC
J: TRBJ2-7; V: TRBV5-1; D: TRBD1; size: few; CDR3: CASGTGDRFVQYF; DNA: TGCGCCAGCGGAACAGGGGACCGCTTTGTGCAGTACTTC
J: TRBJ1-1; V: TRBV28; D: TRBD1; size: -; CDR3: CASSLTGLNTEAFF; DNA: TGTGCCAGCAGTTTGACAGGGTTGAACACTGAAGCTTTCTTT
J: TRBJ1-4; V: TRBV27; D: TRBD1; size: few; CDR3: CASSLPGQSGKLFF; DNA: TGTGCCAGCAGTTTACCGGGACAGTCAGGAAAACTGTTTTTT
J: TRBJ2-6; V: TRBV9; D: TRBD2; size: -; CDR3: CASSASDLAEVYSGANVLTF; DNA: TGTGCCAGCAGCGCCTCGGACCTAGCGGAGGTGTACTCTGGGGCCAACGTCCTGACTTTC
J: TRBJ2-5; V: TRBV2; D: TRBD2; size: -; CDR3: CASSDEAGVVPQHF; DNA: TGTGCCAGCAGTGATGAGGCGGGAGTGGTTCCCCAGCACTTC
J: TRBJ2-5; V: TRBV6-5; D: TRBD1; size: once; CDR3: CASRTGVRETQYF; DNA: TGTGCCAGCAGGACAGGGGTGAGGGAGACCCAGTACTTC
J: TRBJ2-1; V: TRBV6-5; D: TRBD2; size: -; CDR3: CASSYSIAGRVNEQFF; DNA: TGTGCCAGCAGTTACTCGATAGCGGGACGGGTTAATGAGCAGTTCTTC
J: TRBJ2-3; V: TRBV6-4; D: TRBD2; size: -; CDR3: CASSPRSGRAIDTQYF; DNA: TGTGCCAGCAGTCCGCGGAGCGGGAGGGCCATAGATACGCAGTATTTT
J: TRBJ2-7; V: TRBV30; D: TRBD1; size: -; CDR3: CAWTTGGSYEQYF; DNA: TGTGCCTGGACGACAGGGGGTTCTTACGAGCAGTACTTC
J: TRBJ2-3; V: TRBV2; D: TRBD1; size: -; CDR3: CASSAYRGRVDTQYF; DNA: TGTGCCAGCAGCGCTTACAGGGGGCGAGTCGATACGCAGTATTTT
J: TRBJ2-3; V: TRBV10-2; D: TRBD2; size: -; CDR3: CASSEGLAEITDTQYF; DNA: TGCGCCAGCAGTGAGGGACTAGCGGAGATCACAGATACGCAGTATTTT
J: TRBJ1-6; V: TRBV19; D: TRBD1; size: once; CDR3: CASSIAGGNSPLHF; DNA: TGTGCCAGTAGTATAGCAGGGGGCAATTCACCCCTCCACTTT
J: TRBJ1-5; V: TRBV15; D: -; size: -; CDR3: CATSRDTGKGQPQHF; DNA: TGTGCCACCAGCAGAGACACAGGGAAAGGGCAGCCCCAGCATTTT
J: TRBJ2-6; V: TRBV28; D: -; size: -; CDR3: CASSPAGSGANVLTF; DNA: TGTGCCAGCAGTCCGGCGGGTTCAGGGGCCAACGTCCTGACTTTC
J: TRBJ2-1; V: TRBV9; D: TRBD2; size: -; CDR3: CASSSSGRAYNEQFF; DNA: TGTGCCAGCAGCTCTAGCGGGAGGGCATACAATGAGCAGTTCTTC
J: TRBJ1-1; V: TRBV7-9; D: -; size: few; CDR3: CSSSLLALRSFMNTEAFF; DNA: TGTTCCAGCAGCTTACTGGCCCTCAGGTCGTTCATGAACACTGAAGCTTTCTTT
J: TRBJ2-5; V: TRBV5-4; D: TRBD1; size: few; CDR3: CASSPDTGGEETQYF; DNA: TGTGCCAGCAGCCCGGATACAGGGGGCGAGGAGACCCAGTACTTC
J: TRBJ2-7; V: TRBV7-3; D: -; size: -; CDR3: CASSPYTRAGRSYEQYF; DNA: TGTGCCAGCAGCCCGTACACGCGGGCAGGTAGATCCTACGAGCAGTACTTC
J: TRBJ2-7; V: TRBV29-1; D: TRBD1; size: -; CDR3: CSVAGGPREIYEQYF; DNA: TGCAGCGTGGCAGGGGGCCCCAGGGAGATCTACGAGCAGTACTTC
J: TRBJ1-6; V: TRBV6-1; D: -; size: few; CDR3: CASTPRGTTRSPLHF; DNA: TGTGCCAGCACCCCCCGGGGGACTACACGTTCACCCCTCCACTTT
J: TRBJ2-7; V: TRBV5-1; D: -; size: -; CDR3: CASSSMSSYEQYF; DNA: TGCGCCAGCAGCTCGATGAGCTCCTACGAGCAGTACTTC
J: TRBJ2-7; V: TRBV9; D: TRBD1; size: -; CDR3: CASSFSPAGTGGNEQYF; DNA: TGTGCCAGCAGCTTCTCACCCGCCGGGACAGGGGGCAATGAGCAGTACTTC
J: TRBJ2-3; V: TRBV6-1; D: TRBD2; size: few; CDR3: CASSGLALWAQYF; DNA: TGTGCCAGCAGTGGACTAGCGCTCTGGGCGCAGTATTTT
J: TRBJ1-5; V: TRBV4-1; D: TRBD1; size: once; CDR3: CASSLQGQSNQPQHF; DNA: TGCGCCAGCAGCCTACAGGGACAGAGTAATCAGCCCCAGCATTTT
J: TRBJ2-1; V: TRBV28; D: -; size: -; CDR3: CASTRWGVGSYNEQFF; DNA: TGTGCCAGCACCCGGTGGGGGGTGGGCTCCTACAATGAGCAGTTCTTC
J: TRBJ2-2; V: TRBV7-3; D: -; size: -; CDR3: CASSIHRTNTGELFF; DNA: TGTGCCAGCAGCATTCACAGGACGAACACCGGGGAGCTGTTTTTT
J: TRBJ2-7; V: TRBV19; D: TRBD1; size: -; CDR3: CASSPGQGAGEQYF; DNA: TGTGCCAGTAGCCCGGGACAGGGGGCTGGAGAGCAGTACTTC
J: TRBJ2-2; V: TRBV27; D: TRBD1; size: -; CDR3: CASSLGDRGGLFF; DNA: TGTGCCAGCAGTTTAGGCGACAGGGGCGGGCTGTTTTTT
J: TRBJ1-3; V: TRBV28; D: TRBD1; size: -; CDR3: CASKTLEGQNSGNTIYF; DNA: TGTGCCAGCAAAACTCTGGAGGGACAGAACTCTGGAAACACCATATATTTT
J: TRBJ2-6; V: TRBV19; D: -; size: once; CDR3: CASSDRGTGANVLTF; DNA: TGTGCCAGTAGTGATCGGGGAACCGGGGCCAACGTCCTGACTTTC
J: TRBJ2-7; V: TRBV5-1; D: -; size: -; CDR3: CASSQTGQSSYEQYF; DNA: TGCGCCAGCAGCCAGACAGGCCAGAGCTCCTACGAGCAGTACTTC
J: TRBJ2-5; V: TRBV10-1; D: TRBD1; size: -; CDR3: CASSRDRMKTQYF; DNA: TGCGCCAGCAGCAGGGACAGAATGAAGACCCAGTACTTC
J: TRBJ1-6; V: TRBV6-1; D: -; size: -; CDR3: CASKRDIESPLHF; DNA: TGTGCCAGCAAGCGGGACATAGAATCACCCCTCCACTTT
J: TRBJ2-3; V: TRBV7-3; D: TRBD2; size: once; CDR3: CASSYSSGFGEDTQYF; DNA: TGTGCCAGCAGCTACTCTAGCGGGTTTGGGGAAGATACGCAGTATTTT
J: TRBJ2-7; V: TRBV19; D: -; size: -; CDR3: CASSIPTGKGEQYF; DNA: TGTGCCAGTAGTATCCCGACAGGCAAGGGCGAGCAGTACTTC